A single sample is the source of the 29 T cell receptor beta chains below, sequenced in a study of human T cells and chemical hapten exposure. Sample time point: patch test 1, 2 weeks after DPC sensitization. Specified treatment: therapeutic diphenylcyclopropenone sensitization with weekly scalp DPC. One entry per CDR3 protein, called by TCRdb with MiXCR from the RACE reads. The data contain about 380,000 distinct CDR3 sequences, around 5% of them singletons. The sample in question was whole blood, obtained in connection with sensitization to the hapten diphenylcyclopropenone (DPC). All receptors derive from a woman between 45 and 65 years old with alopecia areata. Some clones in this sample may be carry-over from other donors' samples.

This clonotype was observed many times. The CDR3 coding sequence is TGCGCCAGCAGCTCCAGGGGTATGAACACTGAAGCTTTCTTT. Translated, it gives CASSSRGMNTEAFF. This chain links TRBV5-1 with TRBJ1-1; D might be TRBD1 (6 bases). CDR3 length: 14 residues. Trimming pared 3 bases from V and 0 bases from J, leaving 9 bases between. Looked up from germline, CDR1 is SGHRS and CDR2 is YFSETQ.

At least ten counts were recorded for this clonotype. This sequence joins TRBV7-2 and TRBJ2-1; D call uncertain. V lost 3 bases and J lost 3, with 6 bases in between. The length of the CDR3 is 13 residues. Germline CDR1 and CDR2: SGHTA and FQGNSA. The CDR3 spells CASSFNSYNEQFF. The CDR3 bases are TGTGCCAGCAGCTTCAACAGCTACAATGAGCAGTTCTTC.

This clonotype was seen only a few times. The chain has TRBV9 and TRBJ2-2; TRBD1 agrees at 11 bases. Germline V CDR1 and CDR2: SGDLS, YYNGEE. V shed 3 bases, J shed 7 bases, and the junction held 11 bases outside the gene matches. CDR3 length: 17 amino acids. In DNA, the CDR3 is TGTGCCAGCAGCGGAACGGCCGGACAGGGGGCAGGCGGGGAGCTGTTTTTT. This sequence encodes CASSGTAGQGAGGELFF.

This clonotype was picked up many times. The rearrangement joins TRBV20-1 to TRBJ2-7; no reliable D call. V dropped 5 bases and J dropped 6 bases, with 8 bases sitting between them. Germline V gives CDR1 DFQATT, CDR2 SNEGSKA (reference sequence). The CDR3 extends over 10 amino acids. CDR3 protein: CSAARFEQYF. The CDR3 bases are TGCAGTGCTGCGCGCTTCGAGCAGTACTTC.

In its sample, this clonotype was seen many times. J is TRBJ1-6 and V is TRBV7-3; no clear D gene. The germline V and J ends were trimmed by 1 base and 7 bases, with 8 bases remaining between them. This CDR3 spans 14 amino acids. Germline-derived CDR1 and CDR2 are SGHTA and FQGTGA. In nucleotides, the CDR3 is TGTGCCAGCAGCTTAAATCCGGGAAATTCACCCCTCCACTTT. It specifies CASSLNPGNSPLHF.

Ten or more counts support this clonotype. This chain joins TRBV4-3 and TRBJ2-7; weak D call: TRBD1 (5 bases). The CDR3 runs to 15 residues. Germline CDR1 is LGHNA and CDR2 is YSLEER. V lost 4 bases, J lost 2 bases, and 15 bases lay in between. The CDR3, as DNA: TGCGCCAGCAGCCTTTGGGGCGGTAGCCCCTACGAGCAGTACTTC. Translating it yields CASSLWGGSPYEQYF.

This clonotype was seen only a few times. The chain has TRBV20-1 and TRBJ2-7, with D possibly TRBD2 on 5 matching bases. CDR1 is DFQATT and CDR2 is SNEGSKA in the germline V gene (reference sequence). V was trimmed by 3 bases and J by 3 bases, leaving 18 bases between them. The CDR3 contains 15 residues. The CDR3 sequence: CSASGAGKDLYEQYF. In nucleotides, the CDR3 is TGCAGTGCTAGTGGTGCGGGCAAGGACCTCTACGAGCAGTACTTC.

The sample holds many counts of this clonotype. This chain's CDR3 is CASSFTGWQRYTF. The CDR3 DNA reads as TGTGCCAGCAGCTTTACAGGATGGCAACGCTACACCTTC. This chain joins TRBV11-2 and TRBJ1-2, with D possibly matching TRBD1 (5 bases). This CDR3 has 13 residues. Germline V gene data show CDR1 as SGHAT and CDR2 as FQNNGV. V was cut by 3 bases and J by 9 bases, with 14 bases left in between. Looking up the rest from reference TRBV11-2 and TRBJ1-2 gives the full variable domain: EAGVAQSPRYKIIEKRQSVAFWCNPISGHATLYWYQQILGQGPKLLIQFQNNGVVDDSQLPKDRFSAERLKGVDSTLKIQPAKLEDSAVYLCASSFTGWQRYTFGSGTRLTVV.

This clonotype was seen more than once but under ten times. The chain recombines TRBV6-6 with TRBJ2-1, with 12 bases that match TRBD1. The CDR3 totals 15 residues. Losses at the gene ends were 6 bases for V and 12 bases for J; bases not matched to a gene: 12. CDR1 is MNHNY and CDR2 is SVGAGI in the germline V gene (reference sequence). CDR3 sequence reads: CASSVRDRGPRGQFF. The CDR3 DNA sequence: TGTGCCAGCAGCGTCCGGGACAGGGGGCCGAGGGGGCAGTTCTTC.

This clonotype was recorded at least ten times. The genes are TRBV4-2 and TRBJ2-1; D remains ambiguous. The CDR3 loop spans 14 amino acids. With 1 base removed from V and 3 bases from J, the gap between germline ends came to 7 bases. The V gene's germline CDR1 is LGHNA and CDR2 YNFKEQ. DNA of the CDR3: TGTGCCAGCAGCCAAGCGGGCAGCTACAATGAGCAGTTCTTC. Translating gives CASSQAGSYNEQFF.

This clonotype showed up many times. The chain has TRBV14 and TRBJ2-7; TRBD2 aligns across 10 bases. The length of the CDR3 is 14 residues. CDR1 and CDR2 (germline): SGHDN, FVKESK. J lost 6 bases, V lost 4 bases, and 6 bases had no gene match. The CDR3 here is CASSPRTSGGEQYF. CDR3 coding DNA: TGTGCCAGCAGCCCGAGGACTAGCGGCGGCGAGCAGTACTTC.

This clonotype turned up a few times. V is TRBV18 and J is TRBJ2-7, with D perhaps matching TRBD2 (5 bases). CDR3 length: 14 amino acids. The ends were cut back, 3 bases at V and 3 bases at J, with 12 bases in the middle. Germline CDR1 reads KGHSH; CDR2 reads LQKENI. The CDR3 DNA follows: TGTGCCAGCTCACCTCCCCCCGGGGTCTACGAGCAGTACTTC. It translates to CASSPPPGVYEQYF.

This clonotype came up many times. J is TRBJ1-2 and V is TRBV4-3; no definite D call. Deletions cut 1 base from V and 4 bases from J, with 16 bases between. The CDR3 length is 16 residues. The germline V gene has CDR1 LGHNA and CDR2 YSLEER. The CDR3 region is CASSQGVAGVVYGYTF. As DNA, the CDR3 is TGCGCCAGCAGCCAAGGAGTGGCAGGCGTTGTCTATGGCTACACCTTC.

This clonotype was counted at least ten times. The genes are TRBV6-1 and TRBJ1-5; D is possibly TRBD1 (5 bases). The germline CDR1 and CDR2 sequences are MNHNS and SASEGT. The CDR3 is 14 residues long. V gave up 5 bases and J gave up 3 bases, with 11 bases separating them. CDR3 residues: CASSHRSPNQPQHF. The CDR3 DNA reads TGTGCCAGCAGTCACAGGAGTCCCAATCAGCCCCAGCATTTT.

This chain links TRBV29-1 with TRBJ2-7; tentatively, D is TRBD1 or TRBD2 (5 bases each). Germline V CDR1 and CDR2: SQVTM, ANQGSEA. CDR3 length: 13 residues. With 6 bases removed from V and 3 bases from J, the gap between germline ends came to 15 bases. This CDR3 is CSVQQGTSYEQYF. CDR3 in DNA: TGCAGCGTGCAACAAGGGACCAGCTACGAGCAGTACTTC.

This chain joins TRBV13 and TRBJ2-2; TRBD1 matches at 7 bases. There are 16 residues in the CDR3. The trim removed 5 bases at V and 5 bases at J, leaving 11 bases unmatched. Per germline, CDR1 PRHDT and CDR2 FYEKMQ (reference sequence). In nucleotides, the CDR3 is TGTGCCAGCAGCGACCGTGGGGACAGAGCAACCGGGGAGCTGTTTTTT. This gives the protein CASSDRGDRATGELFF.

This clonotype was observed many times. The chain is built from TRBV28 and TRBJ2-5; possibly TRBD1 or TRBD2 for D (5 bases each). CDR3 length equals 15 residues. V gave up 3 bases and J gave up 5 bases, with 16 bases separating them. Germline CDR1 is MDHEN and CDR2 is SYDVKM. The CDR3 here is CASSFVAGTSETQYF. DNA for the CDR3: TGTGCCAGCAGTTTCGTAGCTGGGACGTCGGAGACCCAGTACTTC.

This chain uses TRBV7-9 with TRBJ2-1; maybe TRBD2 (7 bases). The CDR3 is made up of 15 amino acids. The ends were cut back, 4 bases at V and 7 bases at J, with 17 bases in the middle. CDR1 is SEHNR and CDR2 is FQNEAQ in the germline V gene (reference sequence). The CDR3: CASSSNREGKNEQFF. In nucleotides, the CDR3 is TGTGCCAGCAGCTCTAACAGGGAGGGGAAGAATGAGCAGTTCTTC. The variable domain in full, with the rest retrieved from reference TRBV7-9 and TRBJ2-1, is DTGVSQNPRHKITKRGQNVTFRCDPISEHNRLYWYRQTLGQGPEFLTYFQNEAQLEKSRLLSDRFSAERPKGSFSTLEIQRTEQGDSAMYLCASSSNREGKNEQFFGPGTRLTVL.

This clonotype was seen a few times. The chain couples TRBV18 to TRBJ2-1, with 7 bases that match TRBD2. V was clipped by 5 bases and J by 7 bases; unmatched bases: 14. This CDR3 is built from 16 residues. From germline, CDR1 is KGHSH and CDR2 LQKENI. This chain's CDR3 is CASSSSGTPVPNEQFF. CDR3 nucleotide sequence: TGTGCCAGCTCATCCAGCGGGACTCCTGTCCCGAATGAGCAGTTCTTC.

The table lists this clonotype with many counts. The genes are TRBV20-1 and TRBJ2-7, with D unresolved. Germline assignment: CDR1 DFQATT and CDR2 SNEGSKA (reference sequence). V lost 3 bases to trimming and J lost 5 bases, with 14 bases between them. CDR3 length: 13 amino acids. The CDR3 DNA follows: TGCAGTGCTAGCCCCTCTAGGGAACACGAGCAGTACTTC. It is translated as CSASPSREHEQYF.

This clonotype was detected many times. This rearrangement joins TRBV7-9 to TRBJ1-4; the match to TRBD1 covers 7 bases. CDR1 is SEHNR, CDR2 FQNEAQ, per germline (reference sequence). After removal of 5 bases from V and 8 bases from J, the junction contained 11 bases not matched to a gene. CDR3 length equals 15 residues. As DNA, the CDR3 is TGTGCCAGCAGCCCCAGGGGGGCCCCGTCGGAAAAACTGTTTTTT. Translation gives CASSPRGAPSEKLFF.

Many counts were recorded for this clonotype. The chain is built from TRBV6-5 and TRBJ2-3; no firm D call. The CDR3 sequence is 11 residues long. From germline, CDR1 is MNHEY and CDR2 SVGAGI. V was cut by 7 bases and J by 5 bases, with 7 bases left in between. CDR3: CASKDGDTQYF. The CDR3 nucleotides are TGTGCCAGCAAGGACGGAGATACGCAGTATTTT.

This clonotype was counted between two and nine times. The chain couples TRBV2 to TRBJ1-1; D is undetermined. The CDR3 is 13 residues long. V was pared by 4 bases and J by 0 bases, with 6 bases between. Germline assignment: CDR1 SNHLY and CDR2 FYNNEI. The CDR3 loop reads CASSARVNTEAFF. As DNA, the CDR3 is TGTGCCAGCAGTGCAAGGGTGAACACTGAAGCTTTCTTT.

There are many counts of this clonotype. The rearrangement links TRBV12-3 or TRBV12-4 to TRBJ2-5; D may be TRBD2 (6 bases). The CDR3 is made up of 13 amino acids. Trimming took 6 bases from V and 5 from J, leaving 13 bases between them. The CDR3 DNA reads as TGTGCCAGCAGCGCCGGGACTCCCGAGACCCAGTACTTC. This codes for CASSAGTPETQYF.

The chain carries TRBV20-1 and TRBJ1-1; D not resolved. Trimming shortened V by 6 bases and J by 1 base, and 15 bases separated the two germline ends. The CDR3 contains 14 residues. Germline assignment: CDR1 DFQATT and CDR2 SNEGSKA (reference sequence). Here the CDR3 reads CSAPRGIRNTEAFF. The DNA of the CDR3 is TGCAGTGCACCGCGAGGGATTCGGAACACTGAAGCTTTCTTT.

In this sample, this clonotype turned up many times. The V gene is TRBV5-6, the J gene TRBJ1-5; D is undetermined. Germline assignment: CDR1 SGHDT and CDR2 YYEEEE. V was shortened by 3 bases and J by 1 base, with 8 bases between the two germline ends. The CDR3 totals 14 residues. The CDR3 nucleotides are TGTGCCAGCAGCTGGGCGGCGAGCAATCAGCCCCAGCATTTT. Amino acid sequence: CASSWAASNQPQHF.

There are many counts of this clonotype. CDR3 residues: CAISTGTGANVLTF. DNA of the CDR3: TGTGCCATTTCGACGGGGACTGGGGCCAACGTCCTGACTTTC. The V and J genes are TRBV6-1 and TRBJ2-6; a possible D gene is TRBD2 (5 bases). The CDR3 is 14 amino acids. Trimming removed 10 bases at V and 2 bases at J, with 12 bases between. Germline CDR1 is MNHNS and CDR2 is SASEGT.

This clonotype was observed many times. The CDR3 region has the DNA TGCGCCAGCAGCTTGGCCGGGACAGGGCTTGAAGCTTTCTTT. Translation gives CASSLAGTGLEAFF. This sequence joins TRBV5-1 and TRBJ1-1, with 9 bases that match TRBD1. The CDR3 length is 14 residues. V was clipped by 0 bases and J by 7 bases; unmatched bases: 4. CDR1 is SGHRS, CDR2 YFSETQ, per germline. Using reference TRBV5-1 and TRBJ1-1 for the parts outside the CDR3, the full variable domain is KAGVTQTPRYLIKTRGQQVTLSCSPISGHRSVSWYQQTPGQGLQFLFEYFSETQRNKGNFPGRFSGRQFSNSRSEMNVSTLELGDSALYLCASSLAGTGLEAFFGQGTRLTVV.

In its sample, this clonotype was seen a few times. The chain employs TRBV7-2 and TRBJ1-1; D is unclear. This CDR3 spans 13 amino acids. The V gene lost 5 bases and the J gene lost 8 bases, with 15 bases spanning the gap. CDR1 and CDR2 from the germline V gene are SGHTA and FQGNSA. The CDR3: CASSPFGSTEAFF. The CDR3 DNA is TGTGCCAGCAGCCCCTTCGGCTCGACGGAAGCTTTCTTT.